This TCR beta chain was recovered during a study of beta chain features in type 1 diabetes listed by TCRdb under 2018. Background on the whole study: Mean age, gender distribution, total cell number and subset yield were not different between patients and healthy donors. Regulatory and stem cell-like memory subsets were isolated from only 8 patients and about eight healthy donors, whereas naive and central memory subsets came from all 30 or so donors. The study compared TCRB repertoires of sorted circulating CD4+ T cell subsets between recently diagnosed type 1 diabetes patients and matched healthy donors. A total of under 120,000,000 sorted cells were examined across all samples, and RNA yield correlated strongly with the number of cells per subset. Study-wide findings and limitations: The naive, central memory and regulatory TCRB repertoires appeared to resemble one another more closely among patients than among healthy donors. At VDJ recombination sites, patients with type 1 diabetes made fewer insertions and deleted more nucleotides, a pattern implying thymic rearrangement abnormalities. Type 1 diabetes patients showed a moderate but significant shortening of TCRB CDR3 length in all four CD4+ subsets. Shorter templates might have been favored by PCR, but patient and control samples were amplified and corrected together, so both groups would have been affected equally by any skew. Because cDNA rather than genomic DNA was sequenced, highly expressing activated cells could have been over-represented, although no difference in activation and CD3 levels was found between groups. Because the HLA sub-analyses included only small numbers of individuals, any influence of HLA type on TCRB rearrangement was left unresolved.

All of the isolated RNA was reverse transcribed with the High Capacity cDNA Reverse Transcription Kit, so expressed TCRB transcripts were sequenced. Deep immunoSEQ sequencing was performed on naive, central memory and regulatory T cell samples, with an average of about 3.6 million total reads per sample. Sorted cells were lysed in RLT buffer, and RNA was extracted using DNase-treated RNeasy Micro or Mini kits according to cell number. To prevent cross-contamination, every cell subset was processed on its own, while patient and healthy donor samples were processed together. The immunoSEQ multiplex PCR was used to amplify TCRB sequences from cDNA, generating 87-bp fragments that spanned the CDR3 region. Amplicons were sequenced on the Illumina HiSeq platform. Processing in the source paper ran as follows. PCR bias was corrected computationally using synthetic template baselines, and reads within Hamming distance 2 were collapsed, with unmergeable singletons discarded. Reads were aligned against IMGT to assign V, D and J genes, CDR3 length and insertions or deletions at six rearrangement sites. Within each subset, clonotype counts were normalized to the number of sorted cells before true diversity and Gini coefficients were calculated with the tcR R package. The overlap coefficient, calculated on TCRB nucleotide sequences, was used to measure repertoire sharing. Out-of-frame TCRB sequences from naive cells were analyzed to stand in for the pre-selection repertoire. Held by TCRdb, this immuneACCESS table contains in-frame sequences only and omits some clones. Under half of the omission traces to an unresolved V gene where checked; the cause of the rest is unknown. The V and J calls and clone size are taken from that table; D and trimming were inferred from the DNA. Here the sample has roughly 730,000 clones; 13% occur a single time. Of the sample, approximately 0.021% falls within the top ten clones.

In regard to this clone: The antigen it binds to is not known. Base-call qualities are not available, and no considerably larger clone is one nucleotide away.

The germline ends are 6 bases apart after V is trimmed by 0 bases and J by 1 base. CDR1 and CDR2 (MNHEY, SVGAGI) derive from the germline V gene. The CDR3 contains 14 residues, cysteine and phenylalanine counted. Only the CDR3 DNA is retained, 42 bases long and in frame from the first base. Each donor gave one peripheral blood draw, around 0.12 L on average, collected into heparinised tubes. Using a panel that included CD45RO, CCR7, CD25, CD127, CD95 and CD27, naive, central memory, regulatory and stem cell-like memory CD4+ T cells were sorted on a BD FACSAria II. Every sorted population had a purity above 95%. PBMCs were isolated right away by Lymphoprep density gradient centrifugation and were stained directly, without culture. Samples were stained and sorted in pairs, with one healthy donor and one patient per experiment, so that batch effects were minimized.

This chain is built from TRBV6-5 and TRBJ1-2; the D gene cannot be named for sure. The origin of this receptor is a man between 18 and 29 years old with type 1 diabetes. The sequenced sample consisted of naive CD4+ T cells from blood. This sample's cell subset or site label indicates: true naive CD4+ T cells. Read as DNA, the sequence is TGTGCCAGCAGTTACTCGAAACATAACTATGGCTACACCTTC. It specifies CASSYSKHNYGYTF.